The entry below describes one TCR beta chain. Its antigen is currently unknown. Trimming removed 2 bases from V and 10 bases from J, with 17 bases in between. This CDR3 contains 14 residues. Germline-derived CDR1 and CDR2 are KGHSH and LQKENI. The data stem from a study of identical twins. One entry per CDR3 protein, called by TCRdb with MiXCR from the 5' RACE reads. The sample contains about 790,000 distinct CDR3 sequences, about 18% of which appear only once. The study's findings and limits: Because invariant MAIT and iNKT cells could be present, zero-insertion analyses could be partly confounded.

The sample was also reused in another study, on T cells expressing NK-cell markers. That source reports: Repertoire data for TCR beta were derived from sorted T cells (CD3+CD56+NKG2C+, CD3+CD56+NKG2C- and CD3+CD56-NKG2C+).

The clonotype comes from a woman younger than 35 in good health. The specimen was PBMCs. The chain links TRBV18 to TRBJ1-1; D gene unclear. CDR3 sequence: CASSPVLPGEGAFF. In DNA form, the CDR3 reads TGTGCCAGCTCACCAGTCCTCCCCGGTGAAGGAGCTTTCTTT.